This record covers a single TCR beta chain. This clonotype has ten or more counts. It has no known antigen specificity. Base qualities are not at hand, and no much larger clone is one base apart. Only healthy Caucasian donors were included. The study also sequenced three unrelated non-twin adults: a male aged 18 to 30, a male aged 50 to 60 and a female aged 50 to 60. Miltenyi CD45RO+ enrichment and human naive T-cell isolation kits were used to isolate memory (CD45RO+) and naive T cells from PBMC. The CDR3 holds 12 amino acids from the cysteine to the valine. Just the 36-base CDR3 DNA is kept, in frame starting at base 1. From a lookup of the germline V gene (reference sequence), CDR1 and CDR2 are DFQATT and SNEGSKA. V is trimmed back by 3 bases and J by 12 bases, and the junction contains 10 bases that no gene match accounts for. The data were obtained in a study of identical twins listed by TCRdb under 2016. Background on the whole study: To test whether fetal clonotypes persist, this study deep-sequenced TCR alpha and beta repertoires from monozygotic twins, from unrelated adults of various ages, and from cord blood. To rule out contamination, the twin experiments were replicated at different times with different library preparation protocols.

Libraries were prepared through 5' RACE. The sequencing machine was an Illumina HiSeq 2000. Template switching added a universal primer binding site, and the final cDNA carried a unique molecular identifier that allowed TCR cDNA molecules to be counted accurately. Specific primers in the conserved constant-segment region were used to synthesize first-strand cDNA for the TCR alpha and beta chains. To control for contamination, every cDNA library carried two barcodes: a SMART-Mk sample barcode plus Illumina barcodes. TruSeq adapter sequences along with Illumina sample barcodes were introduced in two successive PCR steps. Sequencing of the TCR alpha and beta cDNA libraries was done on the Illumina HiSeq platform using custom primers. As for the authors' bioinformatics: Unique molecular identifiers were extracted from raw reads with MiGEC, and CDR3 positions were determined with MiXCR. For each individual, recombination models were inferred using an EM algorithm with the repgenHMM and IGoR tools. The tcR package in R was used for shared clonotype analysis, with sharing normalized by the product of cloneset sizes. Out-of-frame nonproductive sequences were analyzed to study raw recombination free of thymic and clonal selection effects. Clones were called with MiXCR by TCRdb after fastp trimmed the public reads at Q25, and only in-frame beta chains were retained. CDR3 protein sequences are deduplicated, and each keeps its most common genes and DNA. None of the V and J calls come from the authors' own analysis; TCRdb made them. This sample holds around 670,000 distinct CDR3 sequences; around 6% were observed only once. Together, the top ten hold 1.5% to 2% of the sample.

Overall results and qualifications from the work: Because the same donors could not be followed over many years, the conclusions depended on cross-sectional statistical analysis. In monozygotic twins, out-of-frame TCR alpha sharing was systematically underestimated by recombination models, although the models agreed with sharing between unrelated individuals. Invariant T cells such as MAIT and iNKT could partly confound zero-insertion analyses, although diverse VJ usage argued against such confounding for most clonotypes. Abundant cord blood beta clonotypes had fewer insertions, young adult naive repertoires showed a similar but weaker trend, and memory repertoires showed no such trend. Compared with coincidental sharing between unrelated individuals, out-of-frame TCR alpha sequences shared between twins had an excess of sequences with low generation probability. A weaker excess of twin sharing was found in beta out-of-frame sequences because the signal-to-noise ratio was lowered by fewer shared sequences.

Recombination connected TRBV20-1 to TRBJ2-7; 8 junctional bases match TRBD2. The clonotype comes from a man between 18 and 35 years old in good health. The sequencing input was naive T cells sorted from blood. The cell subset or site label, as the study defines it: cells isolated with a human naive T-cell isolation kit. The CDR3 is CSASLASGRLYV. The sequence in DNA is TGCAGTGCTAGCTTGGCCAGCGGGAGACTGTACGTC.